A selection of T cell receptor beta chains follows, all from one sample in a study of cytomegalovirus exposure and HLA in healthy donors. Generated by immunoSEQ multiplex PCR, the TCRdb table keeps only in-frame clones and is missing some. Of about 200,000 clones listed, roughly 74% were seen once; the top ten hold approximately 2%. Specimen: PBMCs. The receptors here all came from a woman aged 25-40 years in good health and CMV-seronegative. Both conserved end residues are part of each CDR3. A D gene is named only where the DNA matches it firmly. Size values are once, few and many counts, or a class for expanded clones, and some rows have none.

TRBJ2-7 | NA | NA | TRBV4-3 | CASSQGGGLSYEQYF | TGCGCCAGCAGCCAAGGCGGCGGACTATCCTACGAGCAGTACTTC
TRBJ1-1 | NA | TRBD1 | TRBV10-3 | CAITSRQGDTEAFF | TGTGCCATCACCTCGAGACAGGGCGACACTGAAGCTTTCTTT
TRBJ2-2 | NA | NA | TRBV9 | CASSVAGANTGELFF | TGTGCCAGCAGCGTAGCGGGGGCGAACACCGGGGAGCTGTTTTTT
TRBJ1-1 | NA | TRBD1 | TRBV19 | CASSIGQLTGGTEAFF | TGTGCCAGTAGTATAGGTCAGCTAACAGGGGGCACTGAAGCTTTCTTT
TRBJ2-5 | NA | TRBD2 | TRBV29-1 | CSLRGGTQETQYF | TGCAGCCTACGGGGGGGGACCCAAGAGACCCAGTACTTC
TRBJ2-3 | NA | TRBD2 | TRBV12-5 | CASGSGLAGADTQYF | TGTGCTAGTGGTTCGGGACTAGCGGGGGCAGATACGCAGTATTTT
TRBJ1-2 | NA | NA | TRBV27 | CASSGGDQAYGYTF | TGTGCCAGCAGTGGGGGGGACCAAGCCTATGGCTACACCTTC
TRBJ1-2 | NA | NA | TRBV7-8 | CASSFIGDDYGYTF | TGTGCCAGCAGCTTTATAGGGGATGACTATGGCTACACCTTC
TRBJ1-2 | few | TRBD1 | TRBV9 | CASSVAGRGAPGDGYTF | TGTGCCAGCAGCGTAGCGGGCAGGGGGGCCCCGGGAGATGGCTACACCTTC
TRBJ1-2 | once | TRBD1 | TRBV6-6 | CASSSWTGGWDGYTF | TGTGCCAGCAGTTCATGGACAGGGGGATGGGATGGCTACACCTTC
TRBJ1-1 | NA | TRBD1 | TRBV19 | CASSMWGTGTTEAFF | TGTGCCAGTAGTATGTGGGGGACAGGGACAACTGAAGCTTTCTTT
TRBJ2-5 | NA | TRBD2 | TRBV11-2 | CASSFSRGGLQETQYF | TGTGCCAGCAGCTTTAGCCGGGGGGGACTTCAAGAGACCCAGTACTTC
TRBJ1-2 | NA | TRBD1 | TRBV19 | CASSPDRDRVYGYTF | TGTGCCAGTAGTCCCGACCGGGACAGGGTTTATGGCTACACCTTC
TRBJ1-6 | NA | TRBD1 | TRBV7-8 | CASSLALPQGARISPLHF | TGTGCCAGCAGCTTAGCCCTCCCTCAGGGGGCAAGGATTTCACCCCTCCACTTT
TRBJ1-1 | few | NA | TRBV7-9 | CASSQGFTEAFF | TGTGCCAGCAGCCAGGGTTTCACTGAAGCTTTCTTT
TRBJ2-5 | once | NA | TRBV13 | CASSLGGEETQYF | TGTGCCAGCAGCTTAGGGGGAGAAGAGACCCAGTACTTC
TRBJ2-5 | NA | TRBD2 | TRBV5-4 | CASSARVAGKETQYF | TGTGCCAGCAGCGCCCGGGTAGCGGGGAAAGAGACCCAGTACTTC
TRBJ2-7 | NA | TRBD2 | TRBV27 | CASSLGASGYYEQYF | TGTGCCAGCAGCCTAGGGGCTAGCGGTTACTACGAGCAGTACTTC
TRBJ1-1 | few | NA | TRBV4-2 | CASSQSGPNTEAFF | TGTGCCAGCAGCCAATCGGGTCCCAACACTGAAGCTTTCTTT
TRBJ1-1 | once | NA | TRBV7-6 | CASRGMNTEAFF | TGTGCCAGCAGGGGCATGAACACTGAAGCTTTCTTT
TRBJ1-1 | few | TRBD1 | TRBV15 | CATSDNRGLTEAFF | TGTGCCACCAGTGATAACAGGGGATTAACTGAAGCTTTCTTT
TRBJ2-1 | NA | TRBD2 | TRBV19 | CATSRLAGRSYNEQFF | TGTGCCACCTCGAGACTAGCGGGACGGTCCTACAATGAGCAGTTCTTC
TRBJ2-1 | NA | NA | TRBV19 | CASSISRVPTNEQFF | TGTGCCAGTAGTATATCCAGGGTACCCACCAATGAGCAGTTCTTC
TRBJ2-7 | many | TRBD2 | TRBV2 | CASRPSGRYEQYF | TGTGCCAGCAGGCCTAGCGGGAGGTACGAGCAGTACTTC